These T cell receptor beta chains were read from a single sample in a study of shared clonotypes between healthy human individuals. TCRdb keeps only in-frame clones here, not all; method: immunoSEQ multiplex PCR. The table lists about 1,900,000 clones, roughly 95% of them singletons. The sequencing input was naive CD8+ T cells sorted from blood. These receptors were collected from a man aged 18 to 30 in good health. Both conserved end residues are part of each CDR3. A D gene is named only where the DNA matches it firmly. Where a row states a size, it is once, few, many or the class of an expanded clone; other rows omit it.

d_gene: TRBD1; abundance: .; j_gene: TRBJ1-6; v_gene: TRBV30; CDR3aa: CAWSPRTGTTRNSPLHF; CDR3nt: TGTGCCTGGAGTCCCCGGACAGGGACGACCCGGAATTCACCCCTCCACTTT
d_gene: .; abundance: .; j_gene: TRBJ2-7; v_gene: TRBV28; CDR3aa: CASRPSGDYEQYF; CDR3nt: TGTGCCAGCAGACCCTCCGGGGACTACGAGCAGTACTTC
d_gene: TRBD1; abundance: .; j_gene: TRBJ2-7; v_gene: TRBV30; CDR3aa: CAWSATGGDEQYF; CDR3nt: TGTGCCTGGAGTGCCACAGGGGGTGACGAGCAGTACTTC
d_gene: .; abundance: .; j_gene: TRBJ2-7; v_gene: TRBV5-1; CDR3aa: CASSAGTGYEQYF; CDR3nt: TGCGCCAGCAGCGCCGGGACGGGTTACGAGCAGTACTTC
d_gene: .; abundance: .; j_gene: TRBJ1-4; v_gene: TRBV28; CDR3aa: CASRPNAGSNEKLFF; CDR3nt: TGTGCCAGCAGACCCAATGCGGGCTCTAATGAAAAACTGTTTTTT
d_gene: .; abundance: .; j_gene: TRBJ2-7; v_gene: TRBV6-5; CDR3aa: CASRRTPGNEQYF; CDR3nt: TGTGCCAGCAGAAGGACACCCGGGAACGAGCAGTACTTC
d_gene: .; abundance: .; j_gene: TRBJ2-2; v_gene: TRBV7-9; CDR3aa: CASSLSPNTGELFF; CDR3nt: TGTGCCAGCAGCTTGTCCCCGAACACCGGGGAGCTGTTTTTT
d_gene: .; abundance: .; j_gene: TRBJ2-7; v_gene: TRBV7-9; CDR3aa: CASSQGNRDYEQYF; CDR3nt: TGTGCCAGCAGCCAGGGGAACAGGGACTACGAGCAGTACTTC
d_gene: TRBD1; abundance: .; j_gene: TRBJ2-5; v_gene: TRBV14; CDR3aa: CASSLQGVAGTQYF; CDR3nt: TGTGCCAGCAGCCTCCAGGGGGTAGCCGGGACCCAGTACTTC
d_gene: .; abundance: .; j_gene: TRBJ2-2; v_gene: TRBV7-9; CDR3aa: CASSQYYEGQGSGELFF; CDR3nt: TGTGCCAGCAGCCAATACTATGAGGGGCAGGGTTCCGGGGAGCTGTTTTTT
d_gene: TRBD2; abundance: .; j_gene: TRBJ2-7; v_gene: TRBV4-3; CDR3aa: CASSQETSGSSYEQYF; CDR3nt: TGCGCCAGCAGCCAAGAGACTAGCGGGAGCTCCTACGAGCAGTACTTC
d_gene: TRBD2; abundance: .; j_gene: TRBJ2-7; v_gene: TRBV4-3; CDR3aa: CASSQVLAGGTYEQYF; CDR3nt: TGCGCCAGCAGCCAAGTTCTAGCGGGGGGTACCTACGAGCAGTACTTC
d_gene: .; abundance: .; j_gene: TRBJ2-3; v_gene: TRBV11-2; CDR3aa: CASSLHYYTDTQYF; CDR3nt: TGTGCCAGCAGCTTACACTATTACACAGATACGCAGTATTTT
d_gene: .; abundance: .; j_gene: TRBJ2-1; v_gene: TRBV19; CDR3aa: CASSQSDTDNEQFF; CDR3nt: TGTGCCAGTAGCCAGTCGGACACGGACAATGAGCAGTTCTTC
d_gene: TRBD1; abundance: .; j_gene: TRBJ2-7; v_gene: TRBV18; CDR3aa: CASSPRDSYYEQYF; CDR3nt: TGTGCCAGCTCACCACGGGACAGCTACTACGAGCAGTACTTC
d_gene: .; abundance: .; j_gene: TRBJ1-2; v_gene: TRBV27; CDR3aa: CASSLSKGAYGYTF; CDR3nt: TGTGCCAGCAGTTTATCGAAAGGGGCCTATGGCTACACCTTC
d_gene: TRBD2; abundance: .; j_gene: TRBJ2-3; v_gene: TRBV15; CDR3aa: CATSRGLAVLDTQYF; CDR3nt: TGTGCCACCAGCAGAGGACTAGCCGTTTTAGATACGCAGTATTTT
d_gene: TRBD1; abundance: .; j_gene: TRBJ2-1; v_gene: TRBV4-1; CDR3aa: CASSHRDSSPYNEQFF; CDR3nt: TGCGCCAGCAGCCACCGGGACAGCTCACCCTACAATGAGCAGTTCTTC
d_gene: .; abundance: .; j_gene: TRBJ1-5; v_gene: TRBV15; CDR3aa: CATSNLQLGNQPQHF; CDR3nt: TGTGCCACCAGCAACCTACAGTTGGGCAATCAGCCCCAGCATTTT
d_gene: .; abundance: .; j_gene: TRBJ2-5; v_gene: TRBV6-1; CDR3aa: CASSRVSETQYF; CDR3nt: TGTGCCAGCAGTAGGGTGTCCGAGACCCAGTACTTC
d_gene: TRBD1; abundance: .; j_gene: TRBJ1-2; v_gene: TRBV6-5; CDR3aa: CASSYSRTGGRYGYTF; CDR3nt: TGTGCCAGCAGTTACTCGAGGACAGGGGGCAGGTATGGCTACACCTTC
d_gene: TRBD1; abundance: .; j_gene: TRBJ2-7; v_gene: TRBV2; CDR3aa: CASSEPKGGDPPSYEQYF; CDR3nt: TGTGCCAGCAGTGAGCCAAAAGGGGGCGACCCGCCCTCCTACGAGCAGTACTTC
d_gene: .; abundance: .; j_gene: TRBJ2-5; v_gene: TRBV6-1; CDR3aa: CASSEAQGRVRETQYF; CDR3nt: TGTGCCAGCAGTGAAGCGCAGGGGCGAGTTCGAGAGACCCAGTACTTC
d_gene: TRBD1; abundance: .; j_gene: TRBJ2-3; v_gene: TRBV28; CDR3aa: CASSLTGESISTDTQYF; CDR3nt: TGTGCCAGCAGTTTGACAGGGGAAAGTATTAGCACAGATACGCAGTATTTT
d_gene: .; abundance: .; j_gene: TRBJ2-7; v_gene: TRBV5-6; CDR3aa: CASSDTGGDYEQYF; CDR3nt: TGTGCCAGCAGCGATACAGGGGGGGACTACGAGCAGTACTTC
d_gene: .; abundance: .; j_gene: TRBJ1-5; v_gene: TRBV7-9; CDR3aa: CASSLGAPGQPQHF; CDR3nt: TGTGCCAGCAGCTTAGGGGCTCCCGGACAGCCCCAGCATTTT
d_gene: .; abundance: once; j_gene: TRBJ2-7; v_gene: TRBV2; CDR3aa: CASSEGRGTTYEQYF; CDR3nt: TGTGCCAGCAGTGAAGGACGCGGGACCACCTACGAGCAGTACTTC
d_gene: .; abundance: .; j_gene: TRBJ1-1; v_gene: TRBV19; CDR3aa: CASSIPKNTEAFF; CDR3nt: TGTGCCAGTAGTATCCCGAAGAACACTGAAGCTTTCTTT